This T cell receptor beta chain is drawn from a study of graft-versus-host responses after intestinal transplantation (dated by TCRdb to about 2021). General notes on the study: Recipients received multivisceral, liver-intestinal, or isolated intestinal transplants. Every recipient was given anti-thymocyte globulin induction, then maintenance tacrolimus and steroids for around three years. To identify alloreactive clones, pre-transplant mixed lymphocyte reaction products were sequenced and compared with unstimulated pre-transplant donor and recipient T cells. Bulk TCR-beta CDR3 sequencing was used to track graft-versus-host and host-versus-graft alloreactive T cell clones in the graft, circulation and bone marrow after intestinal transplantation. A peak of at least 4% donor T cells among recipient peripheral blood mononuclear cells was the definition used for donor T cell macrochimerism. The cohort enrolled about 23 intestinal transplant recipients, one of whom was a retransplant, and a few patients without pretransplant specimens were excluded. Samples from a few later patients were sequenced in-house on an Illumina MiSeq with MiXCR processing rather than by the commercial service. Study-level results and caveats: In the allografts of patients with donor T cell macrochimerism, GvH to HvG T cell clonal ratios were high. GvH clones turned up in recipient bone marrow, with some appearing earlier in ileal mucosa or blood, a pattern consistent with an intestinal mucosal origin. Conclusions were limited by the relatively low number and heterogeneity of intestinal transplant patients. Early after transplant, peak levels of circulating GvH clones were found to be associated with declines in HvG clones.

The protocol used for the library was the immunoSEQ multiplex PCR assay. In most patients, genomic DNA was isolated using the Qiagen DNeasy Blood and Tissue Kit and sent frozen to Adaptive Biotechnologies for TCR sequencing. High-throughput TCR-beta CDR3 sequencing of genomic DNA from most patients was performed by Adaptive Biotechnologies. In the original analysis: Adaptive's ImmunoSEQ software supplied the TCR sequencing data for around 17 patients, while MiXCR and VDJtools were used to process a few other patients. To correct CD4 versus CD8 sorting errors, any sequence found in both subsets at a frequency ratio below 5:1 was removed. CDR3 nucleotide sequences shared between donor and recipient were removed because the origin of such sequences could not be assigned. To be classed as alloreactive, a clone needed at least 2-fold expansion over unstimulated cells and a minimum CFSE-low frequency of 0.002% (template counts) or 0.001% (read counts). Clones detected in sequenced pre-transplant spleen, lymph node, or MLR CFSE-low populations of the donor or recipient were defined as mappable. Cumulative frequency of alloreactive clones was calculated as a percentage of all sequences weighted by copy number. Entries here come from immuneACCESS through TCRdb and include only in-frame sequences with V and J called. Some clones fail to appear in such tables; in the studies checked, an unresolved V gene covers under half of the shortfall, and the cause of the remainder is unknown. V and J calls and clone size are given by that table; D and trimming were obtained from the DNA. Across this sample there are roughly 110,000 clones, with more than 85% seen only once. 0.95% to 1.5% of the sample belongs to the ten largest clones.

The time point label, as the study defines it: cells obtained before transplantation from donor or recipient. CD3+CD4+ and CD3+CD8+ populations were FACS-sorted from unstimulated pre-transplant donor and recipient cells taken from spleen or lymph nodes. Points on this clone: Which antigen it targets is not known. No base quality values were provided; no much bigger clone lies one nucleotide off.

The source of this sequence is a human donor who was the organ donor for an intestinal transplant. Here the sequenced sample was unstimulated CD8+ T cells sorted from spleen or lymph node cells, taken before transplant.

The DNA reads as follows: TGTGCCAGCAGTTACTCCGCAGGGGGGATGAACACTGAAGCTTTCTTT. This translates into CASSYSAGGMNTEAFF. This chain joins TRBV6-5 to TRBJ1-1, with 7 middle bases fitting TRBD1. The CDR3 sequence holds 16 residues, the cysteine and phenylalanine included. The kept DNA is CDR3 alone, 48 bases in frame from the first base. CDR1 and CDR2, looked up from the germline V gene, are MNHEY and SVGAGI. Trimmed from V: 0 bases; trimmed from J: 0 bases; junction bases lacking a gene match: 4.